This T cell receptor (beta chain) was observed in a study of shared clonotypes between healthy human individuals. About the research overall: Donors had three CD4 naive, three CD4 memory, two CD8 naive and one CD8 memory plate apiece.

Study outcomes and limitations: The sampled material consisted only of blood, and tissue repertoires are likely to differ. It was observed that approximately 5% of naive CD4 clonotypes were shared across several donors. Clonotype sharing among donors was thought likely to change with sequencing depth.

The data were produced by immunoSEQ multiplex PCR, yet TCRdb's version contains in-frame clones alone and is incomplete. Seen here are 2 million to 2.5 million clones, 80% to 95% observed once, and the top ten hold about 0.41%. In this sample, this clone turned up a few times. Its antigen remains unknown. Deletions cut 4 bases from V and 6 bases from J, with 4 bases between. CDR3 size: 10 residues. Per the germline V gene, CDR1 is SGHRS and CDR2 is YFSETQ. This clonotype was obtained from a man between 18 and 29 years old in good health. Some clones in this sample may be carry-over from other donors' samples. V and J are TRBV5-1 and TRBJ1-1; no reliable D call. The sequenced material came from naive CD4+ T cells from PBMCs. Stated subset: CD45RA+ positively selected. The CDR3 DNA sequence: TGCGCCAGCAGCGCGTCTGAAGCTTTCTTT. Its translation is CASSASEAFF.